This TCR beta chain was found in a study of T cells in Graves' hyperthyroidism and ophthalmopathy. As to this clonotype: Its antigen is undetermined.

Study-wide points: Blood also contained most expanded thyroid clonotypes above 0.001.

With duration under 3 months, ophthalmopathy was active: Clinical Activity Score at least 3, NOSPECS at least 4. Amplified TCR beta CDR3 regions derived from RNA transcripts. HTBI primers were the set used in a first-round RT-PCR of the TCR CDR3. TCRdb re-called the multiplex PCR reads through MiXCR, storing one row per CDR3 protein. Of about 59,000 distinct CDR3 sequences in the sample, 53% were seen once. The CDR3 is 14 amino acids. Germline CDR1 reads MNHNS; CDR2 reads SASEGT. V was cut by 6 bases and J by 4 bases, with 14 bases left in between. The chain joins TRBV6-1 to TRBJ2-3; D is possibly TRBD1 (6 bases). Input material: blood. The clonotype originates from a woman aged 55-69 years with Graves' ophthalmopathy. The DNA of the CDR3 is TGTGCCAGCAGAAGAACGGCAGGGGCAGATACGCAGTATTTT. It yields the protein CASRRTAGADTQYF.